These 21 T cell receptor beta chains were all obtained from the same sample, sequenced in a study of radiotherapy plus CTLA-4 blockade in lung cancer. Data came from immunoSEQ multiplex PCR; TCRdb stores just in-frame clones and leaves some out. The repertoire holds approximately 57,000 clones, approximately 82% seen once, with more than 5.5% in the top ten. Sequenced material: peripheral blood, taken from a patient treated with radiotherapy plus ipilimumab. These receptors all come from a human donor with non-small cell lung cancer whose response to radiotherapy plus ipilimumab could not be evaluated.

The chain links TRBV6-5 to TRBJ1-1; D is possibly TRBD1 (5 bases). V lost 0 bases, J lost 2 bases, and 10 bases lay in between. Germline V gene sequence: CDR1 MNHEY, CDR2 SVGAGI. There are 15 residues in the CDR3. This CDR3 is CASSYSGATNTEAFF. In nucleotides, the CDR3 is TGTGCCAGCAGTTACTCTGGGGCAACCAACACTGAAGCTTTCTTT.

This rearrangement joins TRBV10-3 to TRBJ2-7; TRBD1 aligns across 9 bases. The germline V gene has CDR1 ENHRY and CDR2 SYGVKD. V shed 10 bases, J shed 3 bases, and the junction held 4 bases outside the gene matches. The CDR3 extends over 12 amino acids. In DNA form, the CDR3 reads TGTGCCACCCGACAGGGGGACTACGAGCAGTACTTC. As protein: CATRQGDYEQYF.

This CDR3 reads CASSPSARGLGTEAFF. The CDR3, as DNA: TGTGCCAGCAGCCCCAGCGCCAGGGGGCTGGGAACTGAAGCTTTCTTT. This chain joins TRBV9 and TRBJ1-1, with 8 bases fitting TRBD1. Trimming at V came to 4 bases and at J to 5 bases, leaving 13 bases not matched to a gene. Germline V gives CDR1 SGDLS, CDR2 YYNGEE. CDR3 length equals 16 residues. Looking up the rest from reference TRBV9 and TRBJ1-1 gives the full variable domain: DSGVTQTPKHLITATGQRVTLRCSPRSGDLSVYWYQQSLDQGLQFLIQYYNGEERAKGNILERFSAQQFPDLHSELNLSSLELGDSALYFCASSPSARGLGTEAFFGQGTRLTVV.

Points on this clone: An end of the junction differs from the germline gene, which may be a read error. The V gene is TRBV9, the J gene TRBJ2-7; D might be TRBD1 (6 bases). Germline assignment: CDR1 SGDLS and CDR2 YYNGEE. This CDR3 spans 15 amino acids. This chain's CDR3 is CASSVDAGVSYEQCF. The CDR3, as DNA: TGTGCCAGCAGCGTAGACGCAGGGGTCTCCTACGAGCAGTGCTTC.

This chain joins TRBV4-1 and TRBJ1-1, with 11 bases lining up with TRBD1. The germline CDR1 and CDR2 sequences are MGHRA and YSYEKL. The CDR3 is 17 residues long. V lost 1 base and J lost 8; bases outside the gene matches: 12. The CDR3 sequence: CASSQGLGTGGLSEAFF. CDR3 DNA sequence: TGCGCCAGCAGCCAAGGATTGGGGACAGGGGGACTATCGGAAGCTTTCTTT.

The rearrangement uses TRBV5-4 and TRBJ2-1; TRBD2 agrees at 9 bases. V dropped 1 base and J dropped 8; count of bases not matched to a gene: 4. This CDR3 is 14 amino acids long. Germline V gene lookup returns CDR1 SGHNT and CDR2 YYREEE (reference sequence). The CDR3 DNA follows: TGTGCCAGCAGCTTGCGGCGGGGGGGGGATGAGCAGTTCTTC. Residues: CASSLRRGGDEQFF. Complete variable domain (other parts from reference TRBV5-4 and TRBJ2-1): ETGVTQSPTHLIKTRGQQVTLRCSSQSGHNTVSWYQQALGQGPQFIFQYYREEENGRGNFPPRFSGLQFPNYSSELNVNALELDDSALYLCASSLRRGGDEQFFGPGTRLTVL.

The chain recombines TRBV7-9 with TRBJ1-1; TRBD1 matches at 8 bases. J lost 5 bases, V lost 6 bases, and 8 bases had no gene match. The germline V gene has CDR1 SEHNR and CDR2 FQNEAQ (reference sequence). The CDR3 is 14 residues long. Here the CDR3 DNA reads TGTGCCAGCAGGCGGACAGGGCTTGGGACTGAAGCTTTCTTT. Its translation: CASRRTGLGTEAFF.

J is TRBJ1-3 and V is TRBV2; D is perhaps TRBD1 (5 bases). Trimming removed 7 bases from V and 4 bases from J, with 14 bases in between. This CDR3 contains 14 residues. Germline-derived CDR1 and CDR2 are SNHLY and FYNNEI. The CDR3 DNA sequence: TGTGCCAGCAACAGGAGGGCCCCGGGAAACACCATATATTTT. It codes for CASNRRAPGNTIYF.

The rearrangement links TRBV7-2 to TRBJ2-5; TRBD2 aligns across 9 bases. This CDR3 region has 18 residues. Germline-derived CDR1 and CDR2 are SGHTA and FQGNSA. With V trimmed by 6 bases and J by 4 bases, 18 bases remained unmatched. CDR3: CASSSGWGGGAVGETQYF. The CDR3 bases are TGTGCCAGCAGTTCAGGGTGGGGCGGGGGGGCCGTAGGAGAGACCCAGTACTTC.

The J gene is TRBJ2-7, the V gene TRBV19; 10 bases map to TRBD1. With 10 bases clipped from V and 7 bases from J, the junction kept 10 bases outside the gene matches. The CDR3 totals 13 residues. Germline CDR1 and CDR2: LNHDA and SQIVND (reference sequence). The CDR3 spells CATTRQGAREQYF. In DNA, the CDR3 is TGTGCCACCACCAGACAGGGGGCGCGGGAGCAGTACTTC.

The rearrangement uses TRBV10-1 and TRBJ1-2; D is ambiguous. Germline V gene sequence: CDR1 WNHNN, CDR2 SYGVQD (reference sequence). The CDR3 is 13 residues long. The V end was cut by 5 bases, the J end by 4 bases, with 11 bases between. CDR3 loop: CASSSSSLYGYTF. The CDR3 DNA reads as TGCGCCAGCAGTTCGAGCTCTCTCTATGGCTACACCTTC.

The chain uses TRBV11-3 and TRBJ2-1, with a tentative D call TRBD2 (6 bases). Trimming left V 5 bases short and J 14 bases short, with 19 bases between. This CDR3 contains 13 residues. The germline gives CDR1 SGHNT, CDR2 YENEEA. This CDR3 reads CASSLGRGGAEFF. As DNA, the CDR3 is TGTGCCAGCAGCCTTGGGCGTGGCGGGGCGGAGTTCTTC. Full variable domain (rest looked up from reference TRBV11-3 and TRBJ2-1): EAGVVQSPRYKIIEKKQPVAFWCNPISGHNTLYWYLQNLGQGPELLIRYENEEAVDDSQLPKDRFSAERLKGVDSTLKIQPAELGDSAVYLCASSLGRGGAEFFGPGTRLTVL.

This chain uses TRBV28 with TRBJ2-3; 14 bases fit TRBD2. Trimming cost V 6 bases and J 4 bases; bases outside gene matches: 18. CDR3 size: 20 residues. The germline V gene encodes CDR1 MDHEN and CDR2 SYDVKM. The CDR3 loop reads CASSPTRGQLTSGRADTQYF. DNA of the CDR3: TGTGCCAGCAGCCCTACCCGGGGACAGCTGACTAGCGGGAGGGCAGATACGCAGTATTTT.

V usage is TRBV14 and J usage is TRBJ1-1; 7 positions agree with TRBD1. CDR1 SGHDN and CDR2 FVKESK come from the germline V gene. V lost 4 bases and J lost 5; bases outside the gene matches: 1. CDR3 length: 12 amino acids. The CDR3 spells CASSLTGTEAFF. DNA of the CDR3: TGTGCCAGCAGCCTGACAGGGACTGAAGCTTTCTTT.

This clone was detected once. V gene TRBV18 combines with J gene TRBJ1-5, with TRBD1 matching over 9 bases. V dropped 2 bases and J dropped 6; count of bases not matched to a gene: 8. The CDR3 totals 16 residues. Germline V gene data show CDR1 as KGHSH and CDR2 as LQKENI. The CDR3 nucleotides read TGTGCCAGCTCACCATCAGGACAGGGGTCGAGTCAGCCCCAGCATTTT. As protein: CASSPSGQGSSQPQHF.

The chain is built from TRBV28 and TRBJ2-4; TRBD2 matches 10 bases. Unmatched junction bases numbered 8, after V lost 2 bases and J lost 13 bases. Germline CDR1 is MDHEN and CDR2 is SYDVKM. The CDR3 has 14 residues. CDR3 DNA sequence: TGTGCCAGCAGTTTAATGGCTAGCGGGAGTGTGCAGTACTTC. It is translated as CASSLMASGSVQYF.

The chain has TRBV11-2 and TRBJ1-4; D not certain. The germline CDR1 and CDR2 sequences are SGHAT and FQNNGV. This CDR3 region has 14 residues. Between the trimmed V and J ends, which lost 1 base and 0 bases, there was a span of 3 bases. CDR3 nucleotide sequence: TGTGCCAGCAGCTTAGCATCAACTAATGAAAAACTGTTTTTT. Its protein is CASSLASTNEKLFF. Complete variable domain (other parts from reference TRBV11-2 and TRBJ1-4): EAGVAQSPRYKIIEKRQSVAFWCNPISGHATLYWYQQILGQGPKLLIQFQNNGVVDDSQLPKDRFSAERLKGVDSTLKIQPAKLEDSAVYLCASSLASTNEKLFFGSGTQLSVL.

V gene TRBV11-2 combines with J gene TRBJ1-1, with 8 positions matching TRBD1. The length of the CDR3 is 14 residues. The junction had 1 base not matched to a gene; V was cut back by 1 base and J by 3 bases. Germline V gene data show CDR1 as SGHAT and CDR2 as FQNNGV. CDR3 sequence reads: CASSLGTGYTEAFF. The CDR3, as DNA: TGTGCCAGCAGCTTAGGGACAGGGTACACTGAAGCTTTCTTT. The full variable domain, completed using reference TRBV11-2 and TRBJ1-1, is EAGVAQSPRYKIIEKRQSVAFWCNPISGHATLYWYQQILGQGPKLLIQFQNNGVVDDSQLPKDRFSAERLKGVDSTLKIQPAKLEDSAVYLCASSLGTGYTEAFFGQGTRLTVV.

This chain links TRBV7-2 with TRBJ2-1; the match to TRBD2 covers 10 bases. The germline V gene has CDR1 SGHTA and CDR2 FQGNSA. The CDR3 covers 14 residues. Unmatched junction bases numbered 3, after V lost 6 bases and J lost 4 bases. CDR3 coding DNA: TGTGCCAGCAGACTAGCGGGGTATTACAATGAGCAGTTCTTC. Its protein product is CASRLAGYYNEQFF.

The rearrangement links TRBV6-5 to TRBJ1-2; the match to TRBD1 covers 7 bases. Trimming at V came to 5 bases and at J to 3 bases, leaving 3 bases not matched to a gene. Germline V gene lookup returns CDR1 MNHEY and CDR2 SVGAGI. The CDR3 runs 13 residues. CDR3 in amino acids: CASSPGQHYGYTF. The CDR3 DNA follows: TGTGCCAGCAGTCCGGGACAGCACTATGGCTACACCTTC.

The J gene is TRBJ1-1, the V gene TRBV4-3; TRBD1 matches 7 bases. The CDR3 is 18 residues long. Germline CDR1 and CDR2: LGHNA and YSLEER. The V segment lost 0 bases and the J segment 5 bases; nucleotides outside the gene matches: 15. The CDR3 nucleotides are TGCGCCAGCAGCCAAGATAGAATCAGGAGACAGGGTCATACTGAAGCTTTCTTT. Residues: CASSQDRIRRQGHTEAFF.